This TCR beta chain was identified during a study of blood T cell repertoires in COVID-19. Assay used: immunoSEQ multiplex PCR; TCRdb lists only in-frame clones, some missing. The data hold about 260,000 clones, with about 90% observed a single time. Germline-derived CDR1 and CDR2 are SEHNR and FQNEAQ (reference sequence). V was clipped by 2 bases and J by 3 bases, with 7 bases between them. CDR3 length: 14 residues. This clone showed up just once. Sequenced material: peripheral blood. V gene TRBV7-9 combines with J gene TRBJ1-4; D ambiguous. The clonotype originates from a woman aged 50 to 65 with acute or convalescent COVID-19. The CDR3 nucleotides are TGTGCCAGCAGCTTATCGGGAGCTAATGAAAAACTGTTTTTT. Residues: CASSLSGANEKLFF.